This T cell receptor beta chain appears in the sequencing data of a study of cytomegalovirus exposure and HLA in healthy donors. General study points: A missense DCLRE1C variant was associated with V- and J-gene trimming of TCR beta chains in a later analysis, and an independent cohort replicated the association. The authors later found most CMV-associated TCR beta chains appeared HLA-restricted.

The PCR had 60 Vbeta and 13 Jbeta primers. The repertoire was sequenced with immunoSEQ multiplex PCR; TCRdb's copy has only in-frame clones and lacks some. Among 150,000 to 200,000 clones listed, under 80% were seen once. As concerns this clone: What it binds is unknown.

Germline lookup yields CDR1 SGHTS and CDR2 YDEGEE. V lost 0 bases, J lost 3 bases, and 3 bases lay in between. This CDR3 spans 12 amino acids. Healthy individuals who donated bone marrow served as the donors. The chain joins TRBV5-8 to TRBJ2-5; unclear D gene. The sequencing sample was made of PBMCs. The sequence was collected from a human donor in good health. The CDR3 here is CASSLVEETQYF. In DNA, the CDR3 is TGTGCCAGCAGCTTGGTCGAAGAGACCCAGTACTTC.